This entry features one T cell receptor beta chain sequence. Its antigen is undetermined. These data belong to a study of identical twins. Study results and caveats: Findings depended on cross-sectional statistics rather than tracking the same donors. Models predicted less out-of-frame TCR alpha sharing in monozygotic twins than was found.

Each CDR3 protein gets one entry after TCRdb re-called the 5' RACE reads with MiXCR. The table has hundreds of thousands of distinct CDR3 sequences, 21% seen once. J lost 0 bases, V lost 8 bases, and 12 bases had no gene match. The germline gives CDR1 MNHEY, CDR2 SVGEGT. CDR3 length: 17 amino acids. These sequences were also reported in another study, on T cells expressing NK-cell markers. That work adds: All TCR beta repertoires analysed originated from sorted CD3+CD56+NKG2C+, CD3+CD56+NKG2C- and CD3+CD56-NKG2C+ T cells. The study left the HCMV specificity of expanded NKG2C+ T cell clones unresolved.

The source is a woman aged 18-29 years in good health. The sequencing sample was made of PBMCs. The chain is built from TRBV6-2 or TRBV6-3 and TRBJ2-1, with 8 bases identical to TRBD2. The CDR3 loop is CASAYVLAGNSYNEQFF. CDR3 nucleotide sequence: TGTGCCAGCGCCTACGTTTTAGCGGGGAACTCCTACAATGAGCAGTTCTTC.